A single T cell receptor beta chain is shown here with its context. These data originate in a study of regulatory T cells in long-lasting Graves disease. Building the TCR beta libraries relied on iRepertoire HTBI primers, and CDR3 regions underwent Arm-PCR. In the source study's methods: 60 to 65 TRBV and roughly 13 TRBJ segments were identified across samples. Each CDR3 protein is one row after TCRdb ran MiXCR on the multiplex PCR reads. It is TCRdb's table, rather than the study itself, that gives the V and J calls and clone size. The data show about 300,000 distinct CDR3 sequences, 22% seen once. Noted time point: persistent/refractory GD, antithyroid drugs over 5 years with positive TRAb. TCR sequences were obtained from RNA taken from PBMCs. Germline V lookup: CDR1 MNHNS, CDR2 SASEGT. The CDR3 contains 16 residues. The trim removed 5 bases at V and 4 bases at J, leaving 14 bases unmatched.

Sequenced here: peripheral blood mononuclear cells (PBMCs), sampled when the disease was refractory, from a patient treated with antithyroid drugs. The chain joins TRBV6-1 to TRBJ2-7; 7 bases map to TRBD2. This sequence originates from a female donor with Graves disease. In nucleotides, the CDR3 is TGTGCCAGCAGTACCTATCCTGGGGAGGGCCAGTACGAGCAGTACTTC. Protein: CASSTYPGEGQYEQYF.